The 32 T cell receptor beta chains reported below all come from one sample, sequenced in a study of PD-L1 blockade in urothelial cancer. The table came from immunoSEQ multiplex PCR; TCRdb's copy has only in-frame clones and leaves some out. Of roughly 25,000 clones listed, approximately 84% are singletons. The specimen comprised PBMCs, sampled around atezolizumab (anti-PD-L1) treatment. The receptor source for this set is a man between 65 and 85 years old with urothelial cancer.

The DNA for the CDR3 is TGTGCCAGCAGTGACCGTAGCGGGAGTTTATCAGATACGCAGTATTTT. The encoded protein is CASSDRSGSLSDTQYF. The chain links TRBV6-4 to TRBJ2-3; TRBD2 matches 9 bases. Germline V gene data show CDR1 as MRHNA and CDR2 as SNTAGT. The ends lost 2 bases at V and 4 bases at J; junction bases unmatched: 7. The CDR3 totals 16 residues.

This sequence joins TRBV19 and TRBJ1-2, with 11 bases aligning to TRBD1. This CDR3 spans 14 amino acids. Germline CDR1 reads LNHDA; CDR2 reads SQIVND (reference sequence). V trimming: 7 bases; J trimming: 5 bases; junction bases outside the gene matches: 6. CDR3 region: CASNPGQGGYGYTF. In DNA form, the CDR3 reads TGTGCCAGTAATCCGGGACAGGGGGGTTATGGCTACACCTTC.

The chain has TRBV27 and TRBJ2-7; a possible D gene is TRBD2 (5 bases). V lost 2 bases, J lost 6 bases, and 17 bases lay in between. Germline V gives CDR1 MNHEY, CDR2 SMNVEV (reference sequence). CDR3 length equals 15 residues. The CDR3: CASSLQFGNPREQYF. The CDR3 DNA sequence: TGTGCCAGCAGTTTACAGTTCGGGAACCCCCGCGAGCAGTACTTC.

The chain combines TRBV5-1 with TRBJ1-2; D not resolved. The CDR3 runs 13 residues. With 2 bases removed from V and 4 bases from J, the gap between germline ends came to 9 bases. The germline V gene encodes CDR1 SGHRS and CDR2 YFSETQ. The CDR3 DNA follows: TGCGCCAGCAGCTTTGCGGAGGGCTATGGCTACACCTTC. As protein: CASSFAEGYGYTF.

The chain links TRBV10-1 to TRBJ1-5; maybe TRBD1 (5 bases). Germline CDR1 and CDR2: WNHNN and SYGVQD (reference sequence). Trimming cost V 3 bases and J 7 bases, with 10 bases left between them. The CDR3 loop spans 13 amino acids. CDR3 DNA: TGCGCCAGCAGTGAACAGGCCCAGCAGCCCCAGCATTTT. Translation gives CASSEQAQQPQHF.

This clone was detected a few times. The V call is TRBV19, the J call TRBJ1-2, with D maybe TRBD1 (5 bases). Germline assignment: CDR1 LNHDA and CDR2 SQIVND (reference sequence). The V end lost 3 bases, the J end lost 8 bases, and 16 bases lay between the germline ends. This CDR3 spans 14 amino acids. The DNA of the CDR3 is TGTGCCAGTAGTATTTGGCCAGGGCACTGGGGCTACACCTTC. Encoded protein: CASSIWPGHWGYTF.

V is TRBV19 and J is TRBJ2-3, with TRBD1 as a possible D gene (6 bases). Trimming took off 3 bases at V and 7 bases at J, with 14 bases between the two ends. The CDR3 runs to 14 residues. In germline, CDR1 is LNHDA, CDR2 SQIVND (reference sequence). CDR3 sequence reads: CASSIELGHYTQYF. The CDR3 bases are TGTGCCAGTAGTATTGAACTGGGACATTATACGCAGTATTTT. Based on the CDR3 plus reference TRBV19 and TRBJ2-3, the full variable domain is DGGITQSPKYLFRKEGQNVTLSCEQNLNHDAMYWYRQDPGQGLRLIYYSQIVNDFQKGDIAEGYSVSREKKESFPLTVTSAQKNPTAFYLCASSIELGHYTQYFGPGTRLTVL.

The chain carries TRBV6-6 and TRBJ2-2; 9 bases agree with TRBD1. Losses at the gene ends were 6 bases for V and 7 bases for J; bases not matched to a gene: 9. Germline loops: CDR1 MNHNY, CDR2 SVGAGI (reference sequence). The CDR3 is 15 amino acids. The CDR3 DNA follows: TGTGCCAGCAGGCCTGGACAGGGGTATGGCGGGGAGCTGTTTTTT. Protein: CASRPGQGYGGELFF.

This chain links TRBV30 with TRBJ2-3, with TRBD1 matching 7 bases. Unmatched junction bases numbered 9, after V lost 5 bases and J lost 7 bases. This CDR3 is 13 amino acids long. The germline V gene has CDR1 GTSNPN and CDR2 SVGIG (reference sequence). The CDR3 spells CAWGGQPQNTQYF. The CDR3 DNA is TGTGCCTGGGGGGGACAGCCCCAGAATACGCAGTATTTT. Together with reference TRBV30 and TRBJ2-3, the CDR3 gives the full variable domain: SQTIHQWPATLVQPVGSPLSLECTVEGTSNPNLYWYRQAAGRGLQLLFYSVGIGQISSEVPQNLSASRPQDRQFILSSKKLLLSDSGFYLCAWGGQPQNTQYFGPGTRLTVL.

This chain uses TRBV4-1 with TRBJ2-7; 8 bases are shared with TRBD2. The CDR3 runs 15 residues. Germline V lookup: CDR1 MGHRA, CDR2 YSYEKL. V lost 6 bases, J lost 0 bases, and 7 bases stayed unmatched. The DNA for the CDR3 is TGCGCCAGCAGGCATCGGGAGGGCAGCTCCTACGAGCAGTACTTC. Residues: CASRHREGSSYEQYF.

This chain connects TRBV28 to TRBJ2-2; TRBD1 agrees at 9 bases. This CDR3 region has 17 residues. CDR1 and CDR2 (germline): MDHEN, SYDVKM. The ends lost 3 bases at V and 1 base at J; junction bases unmatched: 6. This CDR3 reads CASSFGDRAMNTGELFF. The CDR3 nucleotides read TGTGCCAGCAGTTTCGGGGACAGGGCCATGAACACCGGGGAGCTGTTTTTT.

V gene TRBV7-2 combines with J gene TRBJ2-1; 10 bases align to TRBD2. The CDR3 contains 18 residues. The J segment lost 8 bases and the V segment lost 2 bases, leaving 15 bases of the junction unmatched. Germline V CDR1 and CDR2: SGHTA, FQGNSA. DNA for the CDR3: TGTGCCAGCAGCTTACTGGCCTGGGCTAGCGGGAGTAGGGATGAGCAGTTCTTC. Translation gives CASSLLAWASGSRDEQFF.

In its sample, this clone was seen a few times. The V call is TRBV18, the J call TRBJ1-1; a weak D match, TRBD1 (6 bases). Germline V lookup: CDR1 KGHSH, CDR2 LQKENI. This CDR3 has 14 residues. Trimming stripped 2 bases from V and 2 bases from J, with 9 bases between. In DNA, the CDR3 is TGTGCCAGCTCACCAGACAGGTCCAACACTGAAGCTTTCTTT. Amino acids: CASSPDRSNTEAFF.

The V call is TRBV7-3, the J call TRBJ2-1; D might be TRBD2 (5 bases). The CDR3 has 12 amino acids. V was trimmed by 8 bases and J by 1 base, leaving 6 bases between them. Germline lookup yields CDR1 SGHTA and CDR2 FQGTGA. CDR3 sequence: CASGSSYNEQFF. The CDR3 nucleotides are TGTGCCAGCGGGAGTTCCTACAATGAGCAGTTCTTC.

The chain links TRBV7-3 to TRBJ2-7, with 10 bases lining up with TRBD1. Germline assignment: CDR1 SGHTA and CDR2 FQGTGA. The CDR3 sequence is 15 residues long. J lost 2 bases, V lost 5 bases, and 6 bases had no gene match. CDR3 DNA: TGTGCCAGCAGCATATGGACAGGGGGGGCCTACGAGCAGTACTTC. Protein sequence: CASSIWTGGAYEQYF. The full variable domain, completed using reference TRBV7-3 and TRBJ2-7, is GAGVSQTPSNKVTEKGKYVELRCDPISGHTALYWYRQSLGQGPEFLIYFQGTGAADDSGLPNDRFFAVRPEGSVSTLKIQRTERGDSAVYLCASSIWTGGAYEQYFGPGTRLTVT.

The chain links TRBV10-3 to TRBJ1-3; 8 positions agree with TRBD1. CDR3 length: 14 residues. Germline assignment: CDR1 ENHRY and CDR2 SYGVKD. The junction had 4 bases not matched to a gene; V was cut back by 5 bases and J by 4 bases. The CDR3 is CAISMDREGNTIYF. The CDR3 nucleotides read TGTGCCATCAGTATGGACAGGGAAGGAAACACCATATATTTT.

This clone has more than one count but fewer than ten. V gene TRBV27 combines with J gene TRBJ2-3; 9 bases are a match to TRBD1. V was clipped by 4 bases and J by 5 bases; unmatched bases: 10. The CDR3 consists of 16 residues. From germline, CDR1 is MNHEY and CDR2 SMNVEV (reference sequence). The CDR3 bases are TGTGCCAGCAGTTCCCTACAGGGGGCGCGGATAGATACGCAGTATTTT. Amino acids: CASSSLQGARIDTQYF.

The chain carries TRBV19 and TRBJ2-7; TRBD2 matches at 9 bases. The CDR3 is 16 residues long. The germline V gene has CDR1 LNHDA and CDR2 SQIVND (reference sequence). Losses at the gene ends were 6 bases for V and 5 bases for J; bases not matched to a gene: 14. As DNA, the CDR3 is TGTGCCAGTAGCGGGAGGGTAGCGGGAGACTTGGACGAGCAGTACTTC. It is translated as CASSGRVAGDLDEQYF.

CDR3: CASRVPGTATEAFF. CDR3 DNA: TGTGCCAGCAGGGTACCGGGGACAGCCACTGAAGCTTTCTTT. The chain uses TRBV28 and TRBJ1-1; 7 nucleotides align to TRBD1. This CDR3 comprises 14 residues. V was pared by 6 bases and J by 4 bases, with 8 bases of the junction left unmatched. Germline assignment: CDR1 MDHEN and CDR2 SYDVKM.

The chain has TRBV19 and TRBJ2-2; TRBD2 matches at 11 bases. CDR1 and CDR2 from the germline V gene are LNHDA and SQIVND (reference sequence). The ends lost 5 bases at V and 4 bases at J; junction bases unmatched: 6. The CDR3 totals 16 residues. The CDR3 nucleotides read TGTGCCAGTAGTTTCACTAGCGGGAGCGGCACCGGGGAGCTGTTTTTT. Amino acid sequence: CASSFTSGSGTGELFF. Based on the CDR3 plus reference TRBV19 and TRBJ2-2, the full variable domain is DGGITQSPKYLFRKEGQNVTLSCEQNLNHDAMYWYRQDPGQGLRLIYYSQIVNDFQKGDIAEGYSVSREKKESFPLTVTSAQKNPTAFYLCASSFTSGSGTGELFFGEGSRLTVL.

The chain uses TRBV5-1 and TRBJ1-3, with D hard to call. The germline gives CDR1 SGHRS, CDR2 YFSETQ. Trimming removed 4 bases from V and 4 bases from J, with 18 bases in between. The CDR3 contains 16 residues. As DNA, the CDR3 is TGCGCCAGCAGCGCGTACCGGGCCGACTACGGAAACACCATATATTTT. It yields the protein CASSAYRADYGNTIYF.

The rearrangement uses TRBV5-6 and TRBJ2-7, with TRBD2 matching 8 bases. Trimming cost V 4 bases and J 4 bases; bases outside gene matches: 7. This CDR3 contains 14 residues. CDR1 is SGHDT and CDR2 is YYEEEE in the germline V gene. The CDR3 nucleotides are TGTGCCAGCAGCCCCTGGGGCGGGAGGTACGAGCAGTACTTC. It is translated as CASSPWGGRYEQYF.

The rearrangement links TRBV5-1 to TRBJ2-3, with D perhaps TRBD2 (6 bases). Germline CDR1 SGHRS, CDR2 YFSETQ. V was cut by 2 bases and J by 4 bases, with 14 bases left in between. The CDR3 covers 15 residues. Here the CDR3 DNA reads TGCGCCAGCAGCTTTGGGGTGGGGGGTGCAGATACGCAGTATTTT. It is translated as CASSFGVGGADTQYF.

The CDR3 spells CASSENPQGRLKGQYF. CDR3 DNA: TGTGCCAGCAGTGAAAACCCCCAGGGTCGTTTGAAAGGGCAGTACTTC. The rearrangement links TRBV2 to TRBJ2-7; tentatively, D is TRBD1 (5 bases). This CDR3 is built from 16 residues. Germline CDR1 is SNHLY and CDR2 is FYNNEI. V lost 2 bases to trimming and J lost 9 bases, with 23 bases between them. The variable domain in full, completed from reference TRBV2 and TRBJ2-7, reads EPEVTQTPSHQVTQMGQEVILRCVPISNHLYFYWYRQILGQKVEFLVSFYNNEISEKSEIFDDQFSVERPDGSNFTLKIRSTKLEDSAMYFCASSENPQGRLKGQYFGPGTRLTVT.

The rearrangement uses TRBV11-1 and TRBJ2-7; 9 bases match TRBD2. This CDR3 contains 14 residues. Per germline, CDR1 SGHAT and CDR2 FQDESV (reference sequence). V was pared by 5 bases and J by 1 base, with 3 bases of the junction left unmatched. DNA for the CDR3: TGTGCCAGCAGCATTAGCGGGGGATCCTACGAGCAGTACTTC. This sequence encodes CASSISGGSYEQYF.

V is TRBV5-4 and J is TRBJ2-7; D is unclear. With 1 base removed from V and 5 bases from J, the gap between germline ends came to 13 bases. The CDR3 covers 14 residues. Germline CDR1 SGHNT, CDR2 YYREEE (reference sequence). CDR3 DNA sequence: TGTGCCAGCAGCTTGAATCTAGATTTCGACGAGCAGTACTTC. As protein: CASSLNLDFDEQYF.

The chain joins TRBV5-1 to TRBJ2-3; 12 positions agree with TRBD2. CDR3 size: 17 residues. Germline trimming cut 4 bases from V and 9 bases from J; bases unmatched to any gene: 15. The germline gives CDR1 SGHRS, CDR2 YFSETQ. The CDR3 loop is CASSIGTSGFPSQTQYF. The CDR3 DNA reads TGCGCCAGCAGCATAGGGACTAGCGGGTTTCCGTCGCAGACGCAGTATTTT. Drawing the rest from reference TRBV5-1 and TRBJ2-3, the complete variable domain is KAGVTQTPRYLIKTRGQQVTLSCSPISGHRSVSWYQQTPGQGLQFLFEYFSETQRNKGNFPGRFSGRQFSNSRSEMNVSTLELGDSALYLCASSIGTSGFPSQTQYFGPGTRLTVL.

This sequence joins TRBV5-1 and TRBJ1-5, with D possibly TRBD1 on 6 matching bases. This CDR3 has 15 residues. The germline V gene encodes CDR1 SGHRS and CDR2 YFSETQ. V lost 4 bases, J lost 5 bases, and 16 bases lay in between. Here the CDR3 DNA reads TGCGCCAGCAGCCCATTAGGGGACACATATCAGCCCCAGCATTTT. Protein: CASSPLGDTYQPQHF.

V is TRBV28 and J is TRBJ1-2; TRBD1 matches 7 bases. Trimming took 9 bases from V and 5 from J; bases not matched to a gene: 6. The CDR3 has 12 amino acids. The germline gives CDR1 MDHEN, CDR2 SYDVKM. CDR3 DNA sequence: TGTGCCAGTAAGGGACAGTCTTATGGCTACACCTTC. Translating gives CASKGQSYGYTF.

V gene TRBV5-4 combines with J gene TRBJ1-2, with unresolved D. V was cut by 0 bases and J by 2 bases, with 8 bases left in between. There are 14 residues in the CDR3. Germline loops: CDR1 SGHNT, CDR2 YYREEE (reference sequence). CDR3 in DNA: TGTGCCAGCAGCTTGGTTGGCGGAAACTATGGCTACACCTTC. Amino acid sequence: CASSLVGGNYGYTF.

Here the CDR3 reads CASSATSGRGDTQYF. CDR3 in DNA: TGTGCCAGCAGTGCGACGAGCGGGAGGGGAGATACGCAGTATTTT. This chain joins TRBV25-1 and TRBJ2-3; 10 bases are shared with TRBD2. The V and J ends lost 4 bases and 5 bases, in that order; junction bases with no gene match: 6. CDR1 is MGHDK and CDR2 is SYGVNS in the germline V gene. This CDR3 contains 15 residues.

This chain joins TRBV4-1 and TRBJ2-7; 8 nucleotides agree with TRBD1. The germline CDR1 and CDR2 sequences are MGHRA and YSYEKL. This CDR3 has 15 residues. J gave up 7 bases and V 3 bases, and 11 bases lay outside the gene matches. CDR3 DNA: TGCGCCAGCAGCCAGATGGACAGGGAGAGGCGGGAGCAGTACTTC. It translates to CASSQMDRERREQYF.